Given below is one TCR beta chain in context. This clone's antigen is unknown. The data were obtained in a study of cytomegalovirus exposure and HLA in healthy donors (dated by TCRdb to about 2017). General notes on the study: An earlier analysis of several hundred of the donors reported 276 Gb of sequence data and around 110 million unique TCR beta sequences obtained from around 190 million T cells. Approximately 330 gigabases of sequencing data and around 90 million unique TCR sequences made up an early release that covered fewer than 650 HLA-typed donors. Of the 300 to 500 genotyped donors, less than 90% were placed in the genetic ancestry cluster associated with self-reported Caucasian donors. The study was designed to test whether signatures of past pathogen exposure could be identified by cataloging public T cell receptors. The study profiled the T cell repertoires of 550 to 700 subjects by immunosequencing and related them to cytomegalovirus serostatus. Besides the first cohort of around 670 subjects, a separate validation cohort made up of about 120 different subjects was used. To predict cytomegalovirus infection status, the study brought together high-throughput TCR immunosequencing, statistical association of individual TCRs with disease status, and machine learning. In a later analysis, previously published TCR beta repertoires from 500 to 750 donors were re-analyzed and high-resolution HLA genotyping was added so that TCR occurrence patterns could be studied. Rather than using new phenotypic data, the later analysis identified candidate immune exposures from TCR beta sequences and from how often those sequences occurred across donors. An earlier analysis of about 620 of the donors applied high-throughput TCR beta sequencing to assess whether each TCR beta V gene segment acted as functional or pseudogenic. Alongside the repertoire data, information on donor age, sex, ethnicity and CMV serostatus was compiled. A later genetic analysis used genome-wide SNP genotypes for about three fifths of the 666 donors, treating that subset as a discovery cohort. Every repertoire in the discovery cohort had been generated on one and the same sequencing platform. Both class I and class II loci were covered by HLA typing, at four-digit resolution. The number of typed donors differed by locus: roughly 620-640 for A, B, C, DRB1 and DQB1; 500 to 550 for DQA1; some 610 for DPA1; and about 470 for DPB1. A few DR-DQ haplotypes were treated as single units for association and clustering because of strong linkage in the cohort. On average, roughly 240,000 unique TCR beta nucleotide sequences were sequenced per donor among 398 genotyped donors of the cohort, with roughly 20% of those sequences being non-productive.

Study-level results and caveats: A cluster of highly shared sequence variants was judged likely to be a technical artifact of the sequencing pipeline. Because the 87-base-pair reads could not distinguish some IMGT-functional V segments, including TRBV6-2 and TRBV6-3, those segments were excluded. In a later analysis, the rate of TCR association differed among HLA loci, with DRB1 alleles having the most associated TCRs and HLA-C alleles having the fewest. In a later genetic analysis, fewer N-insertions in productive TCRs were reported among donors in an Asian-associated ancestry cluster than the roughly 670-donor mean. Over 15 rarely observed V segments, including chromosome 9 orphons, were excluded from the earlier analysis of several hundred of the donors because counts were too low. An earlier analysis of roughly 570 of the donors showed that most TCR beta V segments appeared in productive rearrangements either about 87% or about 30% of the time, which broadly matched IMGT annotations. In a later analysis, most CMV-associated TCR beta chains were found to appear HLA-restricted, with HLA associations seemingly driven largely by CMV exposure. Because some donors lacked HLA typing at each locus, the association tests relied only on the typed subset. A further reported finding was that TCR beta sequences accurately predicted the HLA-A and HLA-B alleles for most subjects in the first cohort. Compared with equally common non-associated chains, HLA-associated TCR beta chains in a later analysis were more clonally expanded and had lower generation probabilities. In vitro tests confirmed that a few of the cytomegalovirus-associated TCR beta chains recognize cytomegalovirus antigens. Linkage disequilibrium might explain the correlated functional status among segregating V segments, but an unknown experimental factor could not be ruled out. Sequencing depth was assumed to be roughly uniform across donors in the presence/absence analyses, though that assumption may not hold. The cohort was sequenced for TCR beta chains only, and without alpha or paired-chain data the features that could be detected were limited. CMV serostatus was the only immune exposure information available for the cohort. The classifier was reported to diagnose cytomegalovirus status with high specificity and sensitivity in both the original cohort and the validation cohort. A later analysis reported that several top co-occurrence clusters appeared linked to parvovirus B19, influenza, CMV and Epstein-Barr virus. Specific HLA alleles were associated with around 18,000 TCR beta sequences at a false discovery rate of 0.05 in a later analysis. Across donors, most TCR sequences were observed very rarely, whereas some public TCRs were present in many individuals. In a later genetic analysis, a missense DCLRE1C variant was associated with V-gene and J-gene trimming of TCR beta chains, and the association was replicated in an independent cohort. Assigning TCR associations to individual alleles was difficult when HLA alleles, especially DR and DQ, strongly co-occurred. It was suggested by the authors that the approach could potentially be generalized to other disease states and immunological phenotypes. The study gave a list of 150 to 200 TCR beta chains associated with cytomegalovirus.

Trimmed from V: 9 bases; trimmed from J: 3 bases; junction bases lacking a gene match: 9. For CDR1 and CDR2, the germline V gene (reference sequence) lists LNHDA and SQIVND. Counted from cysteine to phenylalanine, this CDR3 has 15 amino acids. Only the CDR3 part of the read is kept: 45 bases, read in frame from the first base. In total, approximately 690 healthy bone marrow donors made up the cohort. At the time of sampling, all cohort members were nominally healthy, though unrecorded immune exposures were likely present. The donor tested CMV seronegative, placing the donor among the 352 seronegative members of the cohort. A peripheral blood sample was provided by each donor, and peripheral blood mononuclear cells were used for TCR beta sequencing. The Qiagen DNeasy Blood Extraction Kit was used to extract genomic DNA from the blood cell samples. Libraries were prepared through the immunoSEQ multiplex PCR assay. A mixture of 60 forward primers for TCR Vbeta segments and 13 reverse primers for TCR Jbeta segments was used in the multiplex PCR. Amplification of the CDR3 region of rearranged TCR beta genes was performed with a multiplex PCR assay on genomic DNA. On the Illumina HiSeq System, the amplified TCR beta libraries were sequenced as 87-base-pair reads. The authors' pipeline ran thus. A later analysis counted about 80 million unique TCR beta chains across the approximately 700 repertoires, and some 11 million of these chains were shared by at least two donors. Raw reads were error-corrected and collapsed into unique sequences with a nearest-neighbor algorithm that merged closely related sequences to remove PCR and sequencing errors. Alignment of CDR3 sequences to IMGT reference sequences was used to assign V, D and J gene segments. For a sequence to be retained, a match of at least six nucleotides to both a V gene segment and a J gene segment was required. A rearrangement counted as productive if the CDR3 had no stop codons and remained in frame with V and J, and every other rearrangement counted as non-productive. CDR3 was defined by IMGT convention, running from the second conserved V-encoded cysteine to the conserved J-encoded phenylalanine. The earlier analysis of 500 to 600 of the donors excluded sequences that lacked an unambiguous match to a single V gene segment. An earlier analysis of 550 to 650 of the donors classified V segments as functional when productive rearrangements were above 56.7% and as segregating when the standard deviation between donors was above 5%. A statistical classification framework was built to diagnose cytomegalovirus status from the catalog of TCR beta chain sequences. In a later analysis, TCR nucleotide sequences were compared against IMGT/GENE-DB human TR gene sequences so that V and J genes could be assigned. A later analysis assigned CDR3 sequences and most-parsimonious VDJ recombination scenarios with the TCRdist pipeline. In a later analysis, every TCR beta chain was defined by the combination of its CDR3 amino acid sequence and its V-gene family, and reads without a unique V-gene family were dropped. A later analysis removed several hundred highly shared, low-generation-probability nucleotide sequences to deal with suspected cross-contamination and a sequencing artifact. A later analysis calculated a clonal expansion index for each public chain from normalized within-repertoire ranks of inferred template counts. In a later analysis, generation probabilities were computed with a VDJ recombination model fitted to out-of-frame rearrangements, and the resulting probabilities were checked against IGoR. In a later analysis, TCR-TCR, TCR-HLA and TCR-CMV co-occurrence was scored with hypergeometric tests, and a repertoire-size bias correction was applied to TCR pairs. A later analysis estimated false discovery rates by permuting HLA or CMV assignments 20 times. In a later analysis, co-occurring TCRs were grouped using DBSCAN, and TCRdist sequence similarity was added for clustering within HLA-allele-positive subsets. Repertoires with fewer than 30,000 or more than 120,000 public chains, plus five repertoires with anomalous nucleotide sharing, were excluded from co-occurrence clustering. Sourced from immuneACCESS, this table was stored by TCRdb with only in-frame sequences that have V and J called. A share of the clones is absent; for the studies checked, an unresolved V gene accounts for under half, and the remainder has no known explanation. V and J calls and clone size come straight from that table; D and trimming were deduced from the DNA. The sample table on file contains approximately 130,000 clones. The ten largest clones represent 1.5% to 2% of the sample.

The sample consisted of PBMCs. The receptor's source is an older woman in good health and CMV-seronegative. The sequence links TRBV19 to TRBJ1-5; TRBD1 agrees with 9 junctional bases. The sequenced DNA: TGTGCCAGCTCTTGGACAGGGGCCAACAATCAGCCCCAGCATTTT. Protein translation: CASSWTGANNQPQHF.